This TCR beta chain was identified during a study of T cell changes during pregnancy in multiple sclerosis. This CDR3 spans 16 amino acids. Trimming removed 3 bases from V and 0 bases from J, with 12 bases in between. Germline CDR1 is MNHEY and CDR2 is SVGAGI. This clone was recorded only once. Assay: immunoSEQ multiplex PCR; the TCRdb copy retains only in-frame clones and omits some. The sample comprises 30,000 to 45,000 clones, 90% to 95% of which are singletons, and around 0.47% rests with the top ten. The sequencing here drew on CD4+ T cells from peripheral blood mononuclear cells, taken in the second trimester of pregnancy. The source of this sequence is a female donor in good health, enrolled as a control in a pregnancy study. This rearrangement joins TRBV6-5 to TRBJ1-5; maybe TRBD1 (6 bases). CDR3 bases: TGTGCCAGCAGTTATGTCACAGGGTTTAGCAATCAGCCCCAGCATTTT. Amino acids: CASSYVTGFSNQPQHF.